This TCR beta chain was retrieved from a study of control samples from healthy donors and cancer patients (dated by TCRdb to the early 2020s). The CDR3 runs 17 amino acids, cysteine and phenylalanine included. CDR3 DNA is the only sequence kept; it has 51 bases, read in frame from the first base. Relative to germline, V is 6 bases shorter and J is 5 bases shorter, with 26 bases between their ends. From the germline V gene, CDR1 is KGHSH and CDR2 is LQKENI. Library generation was performed with the immunoSEQ multiplex PCR assay. TCRdb took over this immuneACCESS table, retaining in-frame rearrangements with V and J assigned. Such tables are incomplete; in checked studies, under half of the missing clones stem from an unresolved V gene, and the remainder is unexplained. Within this sample are fewer than 500,000 clones, with over 75% of them counted one time only. 5% to 7% of the sample lies in the top ten.

About this clone itself: The antigen it recognizes is unknown. No much larger clone is present one base from it, and per-base qualities are unavailable.

Source material: PBMCs. Recombination connected TRBV18 to TRBJ2-7, with no reliable assignment of the D segment. The receptor was isolated from a man between 35 and 55 years old with head and neck cancer. The CDR3 has the sequence CASSPLFPTKPHHEQYF. At the DNA level, the sequence is TGTGCCAGCTCTCCTCTCTTCCCTACTAAACCTCACCACGAGCAGTACTTC.